Shown below are 17 T cell receptor beta chains from a single sample sequenced in a study of technical replicates of blood from a handful of donors (dated by TCRdb to about 2017). Libraries were made using the immunoSEQ multiplex PCR assay. Here the immuneACCESS table is served through TCRdb, limited to in-frame sequences with V and J called. Missing clones are a known gap in these copies; in checked studies unresolved V genes cover under half, and the rest lacks a known reason. The sample yields 50,000 to 65,000 clones; roughly 86% were counted once. The ten largest clones represent roughly 5% of the sample. Sequenced sample: PBMCs. These receptors all come from a human donor in good health. Some clones in this sample may be carry-over from other donors' samples.

The genes are TRBV4-2 and TRBJ1-5; possibly TRBD1 for D (5 bases). V gave up 1 base and J gave up 4 bases, with 14 bases separating them. Germline values: CDR1 LGHNA, CDR2 YNFKEQ. CDR3 length equals 16 residues. CDR3 region: CASSQVLRAGNQPQHF. CDR3 DNA: TGTGCCAGCAGCCAAGTTCTCAGGGCTGGAAATCAGCCCCAGCATTTT.

This chain uses TRBV7-9 with TRBJ2-2; weak D call: TRBD1 (6 bases). The CDR3 consists of 14 residues. V was shortened by 7 bases and J by 3 bases, with 12 bases between the two germline ends. From germline, CDR1 is SEHNR and CDR2 FQNEAQ (reference sequence). The CDR3 region is CASTSDRDTGELFF. CDR3 DNA sequence: TGTGCCAGCACCTCGGACAGAGACACCGGGGAGCTGTTTTTT.

The chain joins TRBV6-5 to TRBJ2-7, with 11 bases aligning to TRBD2. Germline trimming cut 6 bases from V and 5 bases from J; bases unmatched to any gene: 9. The CDR3 totals 15 residues. Germline values: CDR1 MNHEY, CDR2 SVGAGI. CDR3 sequence: CASSPGTSGRDEQYF. CDR3 sequence (DNA): TGTGCCAGCAGCCCCGGGACTAGCGGACGGGACGAGCAGTACTTC.

The gene calls are TRBV6-4 and TRBJ2-5; 11 nucleotides align to TRBD2. J lost 3 bases, V lost 8 bases, and 8 bases had no gene match. The germline V gene encodes CDR1 MRHNA and CDR2 SNTAGT. The CDR3 contains 15 residues. CDR3 amino acids: CASRVTSGKEETQYF. CDR3 nucleotides: TGTGCCAGCCGGGTGACTAGCGGGAAAGAAGAGACCCAGTACTTC.

This chain connects TRBV18 to TRBJ2-3; no clear D. Germline assignment: CDR1 KGHSH and CDR2 LQKENI. V was shortened by 4 bases and J by 2 bases, with 13 bases between the two germline ends. This CDR3 region has 15 residues. CDR3 nucleotides: TGTGCCAGCTCACAGGCCAACGCGGTCACAGATACGCAGTATTTT. Protein product: CASSQANAVTDTQYF.

The chain uses TRBV7-2 and TRBJ2-6; D is undetermined. This CDR3 has 15 residues. Between the trimmed V and J ends, which lost 5 bases and 4 bases, there was a span of 12 bases. In germline, CDR1 is SGHTA, CDR2 FQGNSA. The CDR3, as DNA: TGTGCCAGCAGCCCCTTTCCCCGGGGGGCCAACGTCCTGACTTTC. Translation: CASSPFPRGANVLTF. Full variable domain (rest looked up from reference TRBV7-2 and TRBJ2-6): GAGVSQSPSNKVTEKGKDVELRCDPISGHTALYWYRQSLGQGLEFLIYFQGNSAPDKSGLPSDRFSAERTGGSVSTLTIQRTQQEDSAVYLCASSPFPRGANVLTFGAGSRLTVL.

J is TRBJ2-5 and V is TRBV5-1; TRBD2 matches 7 bases. With 4 bases clipped from V and 2 bases from J, the junction kept 5 bases outside the gene matches. Germline lookup yields CDR1 SGHRS and CDR2 YFSETQ. The CDR3 covers 14 residues. The CDR3 sequence: CASSPGGSQETQYF. CDR3 DNA: TGCGCCAGCAGCCCGGGGGGTTCGCAAGAGACCCAGTACTTC.

The chain uses TRBV29-1 and TRBJ2-5; TRBD1 matches 12 bases. From germline, CDR1 is SQVTM and CDR2 ANQGSEA. The length of the CDR3 is 14 residues. J lost 2 bases, V lost 5 bases, and 3 bases had no gene match. CDR3 residues: CSVRDRGPQETQYF. The CDR3 DNA reads as TGCAGCGTTCGGGACAGGGGGCCGCAAGAGACCCAGTACTTC.

V is TRBV4-1 and J is TRBJ2-1, with 8 bases matching TRBD2. V lost 3 bases, J lost 13 bases, and 11 bases stayed unmatched. Germline V CDR1 and CDR2: MGHRA, YSYEKL. This CDR3 has 14 amino acids. CDR3 protein: CASSQDKGSGDQFF. CDR3 sequence (DNA): TGCGCCAGCAGCCAGGATAAGGGTAGCGGGGATCAGTTCTTC.

This clone came up once. The chain carries TRBV4-3 and TRBJ2-5, with a tentative D call TRBD2 (5 bases). V was pared by 0 bases and J by 10 bases, with 12 bases between. The CDR3 runs 13 residues. The germline gives CDR1 LGHNA, CDR2 YSLEER. CDR3 region: CASSQDLRVGQYF. CDR3 sequence (DNA): TGCGCCAGCAGCCAAGATCTGAGGGTTGGCCAGTACTTC.

The rearrangement joins TRBV7-8 to TRBJ1-1; D remains unclear. Between the trimmed V and J ends, which lost 1 base and 4 bases, there was a span of 13 bases. From germline, CDR1 is SGHVS and CDR2 FQNEAQ. This CDR3 is built from 15 residues. The CDR3, as DNA: TGTGCCAGCAGCTTAGGGGAAGGGAGGATCACTGAAGCTTTCTTT. The encoded protein is CASSLGEGRITEAFF.

This clone was recorded only once. This chain joins TRBV9 and TRBJ2-7; TRBD2 agrees at 7 bases. The CDR3 extends over 15 amino acids. Germline CDR1 reads SGDLS; CDR2 reads YYNGEE. The junction had 12 bases not matched to a gene; V was cut back by 4 bases and J by 5 bases. CDR3 in amino acids: CASSPGRGTLHEQYF. CDR3 bases: TGTGCCAGCAGCCCAGGGAGGGGAACCCTCCACGAGCAGTACTTC.

This clone was seen only once. The rearrangement uses TRBV7-2 and TRBJ2-7, with D possibly being TRBD2 (5 bases). The ends were cut back, 5 bases at V and 0 bases at J, with 17 bases in the middle. This CDR3 has 16 residues. Germline V CDR1 and CDR2: SGHTA, FQGNSA. The CDR3, as DNA: TGTGCCAGCAGCCGCTCGGGTGGGGAGCTCTCCTACGAGCAGTACTTC. Amino acids: CASSRSGGELSYEQYF. The full variable domain, rest sourced from reference TRBV7-2 and TRBJ2-7, is GAGVSQSPSNKVTEKGKDVELRCDPISGHTALYWYRQSLGQGLEFLIYFQGNSAPDKSGLPSDRFSAERTGGSVSTLTIQRTQQEDSAVYLCASSRSGGELSYEQYFGPGTRLTVT.

The chain recombines TRBV6-1 with TRBJ1-5, with TRBD1 matching 7 bases. V was clipped by 7 bases and J by 2 bases; unmatched bases: 8. This CDR3 has 15 amino acids. The germline CDR1 and CDR2 sequences are MNHNS and SASEGT. CDR3 bases: TGTGCCAGCATCGAGGGGGGACAGCGCAATCAGCCCCAGCATTTT. Translating gives CASIEGGQRNQPQHF.

The chain combines TRBV6-5 with TRBJ2-5; TRBD2 aligns across 10 bases. V lost 4 bases and J lost 5; bases outside the gene matches: 7. Germline CDR1 is MNHEY and CDR2 is SVGAGI. This CDR3 has 15 residues. In nucleotides, the CDR3 is TGTGCCAGCAGTTTACTAGCGGGACCGGAGGAGACCCAGTACTTC. Translation: CASSLLAGPEETQYF.

The V call is TRBV5-8, the J call TRBJ2-5, with a possible D match to TRBD2 (5 bases). CDR3 length: 16 residues. Trimming left V 1 base short and J 0 bases short, with 13 bases between. From germline, CDR1 is SGHTS and CDR2 YDEGEE. The CDR3 coding sequence is TGTGCCAGCAGCTTGCACCACAGAGGGAACCAAGAGACCCAGTACTTC. It codes for CASSLHHRGNQETQYF.

The V call is TRBV7-2, the J call TRBJ2-3, with D possibly TRBD1 on 6 matching bases. The germline V and J ends were trimmed by 0 bases and 3 bases, with 13 bases remaining between them. The CDR3 is 16 amino acids. Germline CDR1 and CDR2: SGHTA and FQGNSA. The CDR3 DNA is TGTGCCAGCAGCTTAGCAATTCCCAGGGGTACAGATACGCAGTATTTT. Protein product: CASSLAIPRGTDTQYF.